This T cell receptor (beta chain) came from a study of cytomegalovirus exposure and HLA in healthy donors. About the study: Earlier sequencing of about 179 million T cells yielded around 100 million unique TCR beta sequences. Study observations and caveats: TCR beta chain V- and J-gene trimming was linked, in a later analysis, to a missense variant in DCLRE1C. An Asian-associated ancestry cluster reportedly showed fewer N-insertions than the roughly 670-donor mean in a later analysis. Reports credit the classifier with highly specific, highly sensitive diagnosis of cytomegalovirus status.

In germline, CDR1 is LNHNV, CDR2 YYDKDF (reference sequence). V shed 2 bases, J shed 5 bases, and the junction held 6 bases outside the gene matches. The CDR3 runs to 14 residues. Notes on this clone: Its antigen is not known.

Primers included in the PCR were 60 Vbeta and 13 Jbeta primers. The data were produced by immunoSEQ multiplex PCR, yet TCRdb's version contains in-frame clones alone and is incomplete. The data contain 150,000 to 250,000 clones, 82% of them singletons. The origin of this receptor is a boy between 2 and 10 years old in good health and CMV-seronegative. Sequencing was performed on PBMCs. The rearrangement joins TRBV15 to TRBJ2-7; the match to TRBD2 covers 7 bases. In nucleotides, the CDR3 is TGTGCCACCAGCAGAACGGGACGGGAGGACGAGCAGTACTTC. Protein product: CATSRTGREDEQYF.